The 29 T cell receptor beta chains given below trace back to one sample, sequenced in a study of shared clonotypes between healthy human individuals. Terminally differentiated effector memory CD45RA+ cells were left out of the naive CD8 fraction, which was CD45RO-negative and positively selected for CCR7. Clones were sequenced by immunoSEQ multiplex PCR, and TCRdb holds only the in-frame ones, with some missing. The repertoire holds hundreds of thousands of clones, about 95% seen once, with around 0.1% in the top ten. The specimen sequenced was naive CD8+ T cells sorted from blood. These receptors originate from a woman aged 30 to 39 in good health.

CDR3 DNA: TGTGCCAGCAGTGGGGGATCAGTGTACGAGCAGTACTTC. As protein: CASSGGSVYEQYF. The chain links TRBV6-1 to TRBJ2-7, with D unresolved. With 4 bases removed from V and 4 bases from J, the gap between germline ends came to 11 bases. From germline, CDR1 is MNHNS and CDR2 SASEGT. This CDR3 spans 13 amino acids.

The CDR3 nucleotides are TGTGCCAGCAGACCGGGACTAGCGGGCGTGGGCGTTTACGAGCAGTACTTC. Protein sequence: CASRPGLAGVGVYEQYF. V is TRBV27 and J is TRBJ2-7; 12 bases map to TRBD2. Germline V lookup: CDR1 MNHEY, CDR2 SMNVEV (reference sequence). V shed 6 bases and J 4 bases; nucleotides not matched to a gene: 13. This CDR3 region has 17 residues.

The CDR3 protein is CASATGPGQPQHF. Written as DNA, the CDR3 is TGTGCCAGTGCGACAGGACCCGGTCAGCCCCAGCATTTT. The chain combines TRBV5-4 with TRBJ1-5; possible D gene TRBD1, 6 bases. The length of the CDR3 is 13 residues. The V gene's germline CDR1 is SGHNT and CDR2 YYREEE (reference sequence). The ends were cut back, 8 bases at V and 6 bases at J, with 15 bases in the middle.

The V call is TRBV6-5, the J call TRBJ2-2; D is possibly TRBD1 (5 bases). Germline V gene lookup returns CDR1 MNHEY and CDR2 SVGAGI. Trimming cost V 0 bases and J 7 bases, with 9 bases left between them. This CDR3 comprises 14 residues. CDR3 region: CASSYSKGLGELFF. CDR3 DNA: TGTGCCAGCAGTTACTCGAAGGGGCTCGGGGAGCTGTTTTTT.

This sequence joins TRBV10-1 and TRBJ2-3, with a weak D call TRBD2 (5 bases). Per germline, CDR1 WNHNN and CDR2 SYGVQD (reference sequence). The CDR3 length is 17 residues. Between the trimmed V and J ends, which lost 0 bases and 3 bases, there was a span of 16 bases. CDR3 loop: CASSESILLRETDTQYF. The CDR3 DNA reads as TGCGCCAGCAGTGAGTCCATATTACTAAGGGAGACAGATACGCAGTATTTT.

As to this clone: Other DNA sequences in the sample encode the same CDR3. The chain carries TRBV7-9 and TRBJ2-7; perhaps TRBD2 as D (5 bases). Trimming took off 3 bases at V and 0 bases at J, with 6 bases between the two ends. The CDR3 is 13 residues long. CDR1 and CDR2 from the germline V gene are SEHNR and FQNEAQ (reference sequence). Written as DNA, the CDR3 is TGTGCCAGCAGCTTGGCGGGCTCCTACGAGCAGTACTTC. It is translated as CASSLAGSYEQYF.

This clone was picked up one time. J is TRBJ1-1 and V is TRBV7-8; D remains unclear. V was trimmed by 1 base and J by 0 bases, leaving 12 bases between them. Germline CDR1 is SGHVS and CDR2 is FQNEAQ. There are 16 residues in the CDR3. The CDR3 nucleotides are TGTGCCAGCAGCTTAGACCAATATTCGGTGAACACTGAAGCTTTCTTT. It specifies CASSLDQYSVNTEAFF.

The gene calls are TRBV5-4 and TRBJ1-2; D unclear. The V end was cut by 0 bases, the J end by 1 base, with 4 bases between. In germline, CDR1 is SGHNT, CDR2 YYREEE (reference sequence). CDR3 length equals 13 residues. The chain's CDR3 is CASSLGSNYGYTF. In DNA, the CDR3 is TGTGCCAGCAGCTTGGGCAGTAACTATGGCTACACCTTC.

Only one count was recorded for this clone. The chain couples TRBV6-1 to TRBJ1-2, with D unclear. The CDR3 is 13 amino acids. Germline values: CDR1 MNHNS, CDR2 SASEGT. With 3 bases removed from V and 5 bases from J, the gap between germline ends came to 10 bases. Written as DNA, the CDR3 is TGTGCCAGCAGTGACCTATCTGGGTATGGCTACACCTTC. This encodes CASSDLSGYGYTF.

The rearrangement uses TRBV7-6 and TRBJ2-1, with D hard to call. The CDR3 spans 12 residues. The germline V and J ends were trimmed by 0 bases and 9 bases, with 6 bases remaining between them. CDR1 and CDR2 from the germline V gene are SGHVS and FNYEAQ. CDR3 loop: CASSLAFGEQFF. DNA of the CDR3: TGTGCCAGCAGCTTAGCTTTTGGTGAGCAGTTCTTC.

This clone appeared a single time. The chain links TRBV6-1 to TRBJ1-2; D is ambiguous. V gave up 1 base and J gave up 1 base, with 4 bases separating them. CDR1 is MNHNS and CDR2 is SASEGT in the germline V gene. The CDR3 totals 13 residues. The CDR3 reads CASSEEGNYGYTF. For the CDR3, the DNA is TGTGCCAGCAGTGAAGAGGGTAACTATGGCTACACCTTC.

J is TRBJ1-5 and V is TRBV27, with D uncertain. The V gene's germline CDR1 is MNHEY and CDR2 SMNVEV (reference sequence). Trimming shortened V by 4 bases and J by 9 bases, and 13 bases separated the two germline ends. There are 13 residues in the CDR3. The CDR3 DNA reads as TGTGCCAGCAGTTCCGATGTCGTGGGGCCCCAGCATTTT. Amino acid sequence: CASSSDVVGPQHF.

The chain recombines TRBV9 with TRBJ2-5, with a weak D call TRBD2 (5 bases). V was shortened by 0 bases and J by 5 bases, with 11 bases between the two germline ends. Germline lookup yields CDR1 SGDLS and CDR2 YYNGEE. The CDR3 contains 14 residues. CDR3 amino acids: CASSVVPGSETQYF. CDR3 nucleotides: TGTGCCAGCAGCGTAGTCCCGGGATCGGAGACCCAGTACTTC.

CDR3 loop: CASSIPHLGGTGELFF. Written as DNA, the CDR3 is TGTGCCAGTAGTATACCCCACCTGGGCGGCACCGGGGAGCTGTTTTTT. The chain links TRBV19 to TRBJ2-2; D is undetermined. The CDR3 length is 16 residues. Per the germline V gene, CDR1 is LNHDA and CDR2 is SQIVND (reference sequence). Between the trimmed V and J ends, which lost 2 bases and 4 bases, there was a span of 14 bases.

This clone has a single count. V gene TRBV6-5 combines with J gene TRBJ2-7; D is perhaps TRBD1 or TRBD2 (5 bases each). Trimming removed 5 bases at V and 0 bases at J, with 11 bases between. In germline, CDR1 is MNHEY, CDR2 SVGAGI. This CDR3 contains 14 residues. The CDR3 sequence is CASSRPGRSYEQYF. For the CDR3, the DNA is TGTGCCAGCAGTCGACCGGGGCGCTCCTACGAGCAGTACTTC.

This sequence joins TRBV5-8 and TRBJ2-1, with 8 nucleotides matching TRBD2. CDR3 length: 15 residues. Per germline, CDR1 SGHTS and CDR2 YDEGEE. Trimming cost V 6 bases and J 4 bases; bases outside gene matches: 9. The CDR3 is CASTNGTRFYNEQFF. DNA of the CDR3: TGTGCCAGCACCAACGGGACTAGATTTTACAATGAGCAGTTCTTC.

This sequence joins TRBV27 and TRBJ1-5; D not resolved. Germline V gives CDR1 MNHEY, CDR2 SMNVEV (reference sequence). V shed 2 bases and J shed 6 bases, with 8 bases lying between them. CDR3 length: 13 amino acids. The chain's CDR3 is CASSLSGVQPQHF. CDR3 bases: TGTGCCAGCAGTTTAAGCGGGGTTCAGCCCCAGCATTTT.

The chain joins TRBV7-9 to TRBJ2-1, with 10 positions matching TRBD2. This CDR3 is 11 amino acids long. Germline CDR1 is SEHNR and CDR2 is FQNEAQ (reference sequence). Germline trimming cut 6 bases from V and 15 bases from J; bases unmatched to any gene: 5. CDR3 nucleotides: TGTGCCAGCAGGCAGCGGGAGGGTCCGTTCTTC. Its protein product is CASRQREGPFF.

This chain connects TRBV6-1 to TRBJ2-7; D is uncertain. The V gene's germline CDR1 is MNHNS and CDR2 SASEGT. V shed 5 bases and J shed 0 bases, with 17 bases lying between them. The CDR3 consists of 16 residues. CDR3 nucleotides: TGTGCCAGCAGTCAAGGGCCCGGGCCCTTCTCCTACGAGCAGTACTTC. Protein product: CASSQGPGPFSYEQYF.

The chain combines TRBV7-9 with TRBJ2-7; D ambiguous. From germline, CDR1 is SEHNR and CDR2 FQNEAQ (reference sequence). The ends were cut back, 5 bases at V and 0 bases at J, with 14 bases in the middle. There are 15 residues in the CDR3. The CDR3 here is CASSPSAGVSYEQYF. The DNA of the CDR3 is TGTGCCAGCAGCCCGTCGGCAGGAGTCTCCTACGAGCAGTACTTC.

The chain has TRBV7-8 and TRBJ2-3; perhaps TRBD2 as D (5 bases). The length of the CDR3 is 17 residues. Germline V CDR1 and CDR2: SGHVS, FQNEAQ. Trimming removed 5 bases from V and 8 bases from J, with 26 bases in between. CDR3 sequence: CASSPRPYAGLYGTQYF. CDR3 in DNA: TGTGCCAGCAGCCCCCGTCCGTACGCGGGTCTTTACGGTACGCAGTATTTT. Full variable domain (remainder filled in from reference TRBV7-8 and TRBJ2-3): GAGVSQSPRYKVAKRGQDVALRCDPISGHVSLFWYQQALGQGPEFLTYFQNEAQLDKSGLPSDRFFAERPEGSVSTLKIQRTQQEDSAVYLCASSPRPYAGLYGTQYFGPGTRLTVL.

The chain carries TRBV9 and TRBJ1-1; D remains unclear. The germline V gene has CDR1 SGDLS and CDR2 YYNGEE. The CDR3 totals 14 residues. V lost 0 bases and J 6 bases, leaving 12 bases between the germline ends. The CDR3 nucleotides read TGTGCCAGCAGCGTAGGTTCAGGAGTCCCTGAAGCTTTCTTT. The encoded protein is CASSVGSGVPEAFF.

With respect to this clone: This sample also contains other DNA sequences that code for the same CDR3. The chain couples TRBV30 to TRBJ2-7, with D possibly TRBD2 on 5 matching bases. The CDR3 is 12 residues long. Trimming shortened V by 0 bases and J by 4 bases, and 7 bases separated the two germline ends. The V gene's germline CDR1 is GTSNPN and CDR2 SVGIG (reference sequence). The CDR3 loop reads CAWSVLGYEQYF. The CDR3 DNA sequence: TGTGCCTGGAGTGTACTAGGTTACGAGCAGTACTTC.

About this clone: Additional DNA sequences in this sample encode the identical CDR3. V and J are TRBV27 and TRBJ2-7; 10 bases map to TRBD1. Germline lookup yields CDR1 MNHEY and CDR2 SMNVEV (reference sequence). The V segment lost 5 bases and the J segment 1 base; nucleotides outside the gene matches: 5. The length of the CDR3 is 15 residues. CDR3 amino acids: CASSPRTGGSYEQYF. In nucleotides, the CDR3 is TGTGCCAGCAGTCCCCGGACAGGGGGTTCCTACGAGCAGTACTTC.

J is TRBJ2-3 and V is TRBV7-9; D is unresolved. Trimming shortened V by 2 bases and J by 6 bases, and 15 bases separated the two germline ends. Germline CDR1 and CDR2: SEHNR and FQNEAQ (reference sequence). This CDR3 region has 15 residues. CDR3 sequence: CASSLSAGPSDTQYF. CDR3 bases: TGTGCCAGCAGCTTATCCGCAGGCCCCAGCGATACGCAGTATTTT. Together with reference TRBV7-9 and TRBJ2-3, the CDR3 gives the full variable domain: DTGVSQNPRHKITKRGQNVTFRCDPISEHNRLYWYRQTLGQGPEFLTYFQNEAQLEKSRLLSDRFSAERPKGSFSTLEIQRTEQGDSAMYLCASSLSAGPSDTQYFGPGTRLTVL.

On this clone itself: The same CDR3 is also encoded by other DNA sequences in this sample. J is TRBJ2-2 and V is TRBV9, with D perhaps matching TRBD1 or TRBD2 (5 bases each). The CDR3 extends over 14 amino acids. Germline V gene sequence: CDR1 SGDLS, CDR2 YYNGEE. Trimming left V 2 bases short and J 5 bases short, with 10 bases between. The CDR3 DNA reads as TGTGCCAGCAGCGTTGGTGGGGGAACCGGGGAGCTGTTTTTT. It codes for CASSVGGGTGELFF.

The chain combines TRBV15 with TRBJ2-1; 7 bases match TRBD2. The CDR3 runs 16 residues. V lost 3 bases to trimming and J lost 3 bases; unmatched junction nucleotides: 8. The germline CDR1 and CDR2 sequences are LNHNV and YYDKDF (reference sequence). This CDR3 reads CATSSPSGKLYNEQFF. CDR3 bases: TGTGCCACCAGCAGTCCTAGCGGAAAGCTCTACAATGAGCAGTTCTTC.

The genes are TRBV27 and TRBJ1-5; the D is unclear. This CDR3 is built from 14 residues. Per the germline V gene, CDR1 is MNHEY and CDR2 is SMNVEV (reference sequence). The V gene lost 5 bases and the J gene lost 6 bases, with 14 bases spanning the gap. In DNA, the CDR3 is TGTGCCAGCAGTCCCAGCCGACGGGCTCAGCCCCAGCATTTT. It translates to CASSPSRRAQPQHF.

The chain is built from TRBV2 and TRBJ1-3; D gene unclear. Germline values: CDR1 SNHLY, CDR2 FYNNEI. This CDR3 is 15 amino acids long. The germline V and J ends were trimmed by 1 base and 4 bases, with 11 bases remaining between them. CDR3 coding DNA: TGTGCCAGCAGTGAAGGTCAGGCTCGCGGAAACACCATATATTTT. This encodes CASSEGQARGNTIYF.